The 21 T cell receptor beta chains presented below share a single source sample, sequenced in a study of T cell repertoires in cytomegalovirus infection. Each CDR3 protein is one row after TCRdb ran MiXCR on the reads. The sample records approximately 240,000 distinct CDR3 sequences, 10% to 15% being singletons. Material: PBMCs. These receptors all come from a human donor in good health (CMV status not recorded). Some clones in this sample may be carry-over from other donors' samples.

There are a few counts of this clonotype. The chain uses TRBV29-1 and TRBJ2-5; D is ambiguous. This CDR3 comprises 11 residues. The germline gives CDR1 SQVTM, CDR2 ANQGSEA. V shed 5 bases and J shed 5 bases, with 9 bases lying between them. The CDR3, as DNA: TGCAGCGTTTCGGCGGTCGAGACCCAGTACTTC. Amino acid sequence: CSVSAVETQYF.

There are many counts of this clonotype. The chain couples TRBV7-2 to TRBJ1-2, with 7 bases matching TRBD1. V trimming: 5 bases; J trimming: 6 bases; junction bases outside the gene matches: 6. The germline V gene encodes CDR1 SGHTA and CDR2 FQGNSA. This CDR3 contains 13 residues. Here the CDR3 reads CASSGTGADGYTF. In DNA form, the CDR3 reads TGTGCCAGCAGCGGTACAGGGGCTGATGGCTACACCTTC.

The CDR3 region is CSARTSGRNEQFF. CDR3 in DNA: TGCAGTGCGCGGACTAGCGGGAGGAATGAGCAGTTCTTC. This sequence joins TRBV20-1 and TRBJ2-1, with 14 nucleotides matching TRBD2. Germline V gene data show CDR1 as DFQATT and CDR2 as SNEGSKA (reference sequence). The CDR3 runs to 13 residues. V gave up 6 bases and J gave up 7 bases; unmatched junction bases: 2.

Remarks on this clonotype: This could be a read error, since a much larger clone is one nucleotide away. The rearrangement uses TRBV7-3 and TRBJ1-1; TRBD1 is a possible D gene (5 bases). Looked up from germline, CDR1 is SGHTA and CDR2 is FQGTGA. The CDR3 sequence is 15 residues long. CDR3 nucleotides: TGTGCCAGCAGCCCCCTTGGGGGAAAACACACTGAAACTTTCTTT. Translating it yields CASSPLGGKHTETFF.

This clonotype was recorded many times. The chain combines TRBV29-1 with TRBJ2-7, with 10 bases that match TRBD1. The CDR3 totals 13 residues. Germline values: CDR1 SQVTM, CDR2 ANQGSEA. V shed 3 bases and J 2 bases; nucleotides not matched to a gene: 1. The DNA of the CDR3 is TGCAGCGTTGACGGGACAGGGGCCTACGAGCAGTACTTC. Protein: CSVDGTGAYEQYF.

This clonotype was counted many times. This CDR3 is CASSLGGQSYGYTF. As DNA, the CDR3 is TGTGCCAGCAGCCTAGGAGGACAGAGCTATGGCTACACCTTC. The chain combines TRBV7-2 with TRBJ1-2; perhaps TRBD1 as D (6 bases). The germline gives CDR1 SGHTA, CDR2 FQGNSA. The CDR3 covers 14 residues. The germline V and J ends were trimmed by 5 bases and 4 bases, with 14 bases remaining between them.

In this sample, this clonotype turned up many times. The chain recombines TRBV25-1 with TRBJ2-5; TRBD1 is a possible D gene (5 bases). This CDR3 region has 13 residues. Germline V gene sequence: CDR1 MGHDK, CDR2 SYGVNS. Trimming left V 5 bases short and J 4 bases short, with 11 bases between. The DNA of the CDR3 is TGTGCCAGCAGTAGCCAAGGGGCAGAGACCCAGTACTTC. Residues: CASSSQGAETQYF. Filled out from reference TRBV25-1 and TRBJ2-5, the complete variable domain reads EADIYQTPRYLVIGTGKKITLECSQTMGHDKMYWYQQDPGMELHLIHYSYGVNSTEKGDLSSESTVSRIRTEHFPLTLESARPSHTSQYLCASSSQGAETQYFGPGTRLLVL.

This clonotype was observed a few times. The chain is built from TRBV5-4 and TRBJ2-1; 10 positions agree with TRBD2. V trimming: 4 bases; J trimming: 5 bases; junction bases outside the gene matches: 9. There are 16 residues in the CDR3. From germline, CDR1 is SGHNT and CDR2 YYREEE (reference sequence). In DNA, the CDR3 is TGTGCCAGCAGCCCCCTGAGGACTAGCGGCAACAATGAGCAGTTCTTC. Translating gives CASSPLRTSGNNEQFF. Filled out from reference TRBV5-4 and TRBJ2-1, the complete variable domain reads ETGVTQSPTHLIKTRGQQVTLRCSSQSGHNTVSWYQQALGQGPQFIFQYYREEENGRGNFPPRFSGLQFPNYSSELNVNALELDDSALYLCASSPLRTSGNNEQFFGPGTRLTVL.

This clonotype was seen more than once but under ten times. The rearrangement links TRBV7-2 to TRBJ1-1; D is unresolved. CDR3 length: 12 amino acids. From germline, CDR1 is SGHTA and CDR2 FQGNSA. Trimming left V 5 bases short and J 7 bases short, with 11 bases between. CDR3 region: CASSPRLDEAFF. The CDR3 DNA is TGTGCCAGCAGCCCTCGGCTGGATGAAGCTTTCTTT. Complete variable domain (other parts from reference TRBV7-2 and TRBJ1-1): GAGVSQSPSNKVTEKGKDVELRCDPISGHTALYWYRQSLGQGLEFLIYFQGNSAPDKSGLPSDRFSAERTGGSVSTLTIQRTQQEDSAVYLCASSPRLDEAFFGQGTRLTVV.

This clonotype was seen more than once but under ten times. The chain has TRBV27 and TRBJ2-5; TRBD1 aligns across 9 bases. The germline gives CDR1 MNHEY, CDR2 SMNVEV (reference sequence). The CDR3 extends over 15 amino acids. Unmatched junction bases numbered 5, after V lost 1 base and J lost 5 bases. CDR3 nucleotide sequence: TGTGCCAGCAGTTTATTACAGGGGGCTCGGGAGACCCAGTACTTC. This encodes CASSLLQGARETQYF.

This clonotype showed up just a few times. The chain is built from TRBV5-6 and TRBJ2-7, with D possibly matching TRBD1 (5 bases). This CDR3 region has 13 residues. The germline V and J ends were trimmed by 2 bases and 4 bases, with 10 bases remaining between them. In germline, CDR1 is SGHDT, CDR2 YYEEEE. In nucleotides, the CDR3 is TGTGCCAGCAGCTTTAGAGCAGGGTACGAGCAGTACTTC. This codes for CASSFRAGYEQYF.

This clonotype was found many times. The junction departs from the called germline gene at one end, perhaps through a read error. The V and J genes are TRBV7-2 and TRBJ1-1; D not certain. The CDR3 has 13 residues. Germline V gene sequence: CDR1 SGHTA, CDR2 FQGNSA. Here the CDR3 reads CASTLKRGTEAFF. The CDR3 DNA reads TGTGCCAGCACCTTAAAGCGGGGTACTGAAGCTTTCTTT. Combining the CDR3 with reference TRBV7-2 and TRBJ1-1 gives the whole variable domain GAGVSQSPSNKVTEKGKDVELRCDPISGHTALYWYRQSLGQGLEFLIYFQGNSAPDKSGLPSDRFSAERTGGSVSTLTIQRTQQEDSAVYLCASTLKRGTEAFFGQGTRLTVV.

This clonotype came up a few times. The rearrangement joins TRBV3-1 to TRBJ2-3; TRBD2 aligns across 8 bases. The V and J ends lost 4 bases and 2 bases, in that order; junction bases with no gene match: 2. CDR1 and CDR2 from the germline V gene are LGHDT and YNNKEL (reference sequence). The CDR3 is 14 amino acids. CDR3 amino acids: CASSLAGPTDTQYF. The CDR3 DNA reads as TGTGCCAGCAGCCTAGCGGGACCCACAGATACGCAGTATTTT.

This clonotype was detected a few times. The chain uses TRBV6-5 and TRBJ2-7; 8 bases align to TRBD2. With V trimmed by 0 bases and J by 3 bases, 4 bases remained unmatched. The CDR3 is made up of 15 amino acids. CDR1 MNHEY and CDR2 SVGAGI come from the germline V gene. CDR3: CASSYSGAGGYEQYF. CDR3 bases: TGTGCCAGCAGTTACTCAGGGGCGGGGGGCTACGAGCAGTACTTC.

This clonotype was picked up many times. This chain uses TRBV28 with TRBJ1-5, with D unclear. The germline V gene has CDR1 MDHEN and CDR2 SYDVKM. Deletions cut 8 bases from V and 3 bases from J, with 17 bases between. CDR3 length: 15 amino acids. The DNA of the CDR3 is TGTGCCAGCGGAGGACCGCGGCAGGTCAATCAGCCCCAGCATTTT. It translates to CASGGPRQVNQPQHF.

The chain links TRBV29-1 to TRBJ1-2; tentatively, D is TRBD1 (5 bases). The germline V gene encodes CDR1 SQVTM and CDR2 ANQGSEA. This CDR3 contains 14 residues. Deletions cut 3 bases from V and 2 bases from J, with 13 bases between. DNA for the CDR3: TGCAGCGTTGAGGGAACGGGACTCAACTATGGCTACACCTTC. Amino acids: CSVEGTGLNYGYTF.

V and J are TRBV5-1 and TRBJ2-3, with a tentative D call TRBD2 (6 bases). There are 15 residues in the CDR3. Trimming took off 3 bases at V and 5 bases at J, with 16 bases between the two ends. Per the germline V gene, CDR1 is SGHRS and CDR2 is YFSETQ. This chain's CDR3 is CASSSGRLAEDTQYF. As DNA, the CDR3 is TGCGCCAGCAGCTCGGGACGGTTAGCGGAAGATACGCAGTATTTT.

J is TRBJ2-3 and V is TRBV20-1; 14 bases are shared with TRBD2. The trim removed 5 bases at V and 2 bases at J, leaving 9 bases unmatched. Germline V gene data show CDR1 as DFQATT and CDR2 as SNEGSKA (reference sequence). The CDR3 has 17 residues. The CDR3 here is CSADGLAGGNLTDTQYF. In DNA form, the CDR3 reads TGCAGTGCTGACGGACTAGCGGGGGGTAATCTCACAGATACGCAGTATTTT.

A few counts support this clonotype. The rearrangement links TRBV20-1 to TRBJ1-2, with D tentatively TRBD1 (6 bases). Trimming removed 6 bases from V and 3 bases from J, with 20 bases in between. The CDR3 sequence is 15 residues long. Looked up from germline, CDR1 is DFQATT and CDR2 is SNEGSKA (reference sequence). CDR3: CSAKPRQEDDYGYTF. CDR3 sequence (DNA): TGCAGTGCCAAACCCCGACAGGAGGACGACTATGGCTACACCTTC.

This clonotype was counted ten times or more. The rearrangement uses TRBV12-3 or TRBV12-4 and TRBJ1-1, with TRBD1 identical over 8 bases. The V and J ends lost 6 bases and 0 bases, in that order; junction bases with no gene match: 0. The CDR3 spans 13 residues. The CDR3 DNA reads as TGTGCCAGCAGCAGGGGGCTGAACACTGAAGCTTTCTTT. As protein: CASSRGLNTEAFF.

This clonotype was counted a few times. V is TRBV28 and J is TRBJ2-7; TRBD2 matches 8 bases. Per the germline V gene, CDR1 is MDHEN and CDR2 is SYDVKM. The CDR3 is 16 residues long. V lost 3 bases to trimming and J lost 2 bases; unmatched junction nucleotides: 9. The CDR3 spells CASSFRGAGGPYEQYF. CDR3 coding DNA: TGTGCCAGCAGTTTCCGCGGGGCGGGAGGACCCTACGAGCAGTACTTC. Full variable domain (remainder filled in from reference TRBV28 and TRBJ2-7): DVKVTQSSRYLVKRTGEKVFLECVQDMDHENMFWYRQDPGLGLRLIYFSYDVKMKEKGDIPEGYSVSREKKERFSLILESASTNQTSMYLCASSFRGAGGPYEQYFGPGTRLTVT.